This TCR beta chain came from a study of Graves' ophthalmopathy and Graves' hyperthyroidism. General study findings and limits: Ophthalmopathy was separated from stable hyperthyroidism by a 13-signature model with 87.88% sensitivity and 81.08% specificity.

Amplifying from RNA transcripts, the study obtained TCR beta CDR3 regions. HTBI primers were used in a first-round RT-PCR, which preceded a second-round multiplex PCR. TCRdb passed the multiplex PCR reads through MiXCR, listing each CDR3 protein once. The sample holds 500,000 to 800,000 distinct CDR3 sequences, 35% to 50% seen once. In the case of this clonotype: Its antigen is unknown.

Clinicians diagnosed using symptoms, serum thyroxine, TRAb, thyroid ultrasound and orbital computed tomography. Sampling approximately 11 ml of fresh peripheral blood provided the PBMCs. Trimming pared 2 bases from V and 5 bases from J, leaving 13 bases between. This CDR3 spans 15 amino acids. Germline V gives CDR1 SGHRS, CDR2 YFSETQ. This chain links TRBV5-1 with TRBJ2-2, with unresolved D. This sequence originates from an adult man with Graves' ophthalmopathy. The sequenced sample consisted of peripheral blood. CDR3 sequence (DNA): TGCGCCAGCAGCTTTGGGGTAGTTTATACCGGGGAGCTGTTTTTT. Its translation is CASSFGVVYTGELFF.